What follows describes a single T cell receptor (beta chain). This sample stems from a study of PD-L1 blockade in urothelial cancer. The data were produced by immunoSEQ multiplex PCR, yet TCRdb's version contains in-frame clones alone and is incomplete. Here the sample spans tens of thousands of clones, 70% to 90% being singletons. This CDR3 is 14 amino acids long. The ends were cut back, 4 bases at V and 9 bases at J, with 17 bases in the middle. Germline V gene data show CDR1 as SGHKS and CDR2 as YYEKEE (reference sequence). This sample's time point: pretreatment peripheral blood. The TCR sequence derives from a man aged 70-80 years with urothelial cancer. The sequenced sample was PBMCs, obtained around atezolizumab (anti-PD-L1) treatment. The chain has TRBV5-5 and TRBJ1-5; D unresolved. The CDR3 sequence: CASSRGVAGSPQHF. Written as DNA, the CDR3 is TGTGCCAGCAGCCGGGGAGTTGCGGGGTCGCCCCAGCATTTT.